This paragraph covers one TCR beta chain sequence. The sample is drawn from a study of technical replicates of blood from several donors. V gave up 3 bases and J gave up 7 bases, with 10 bases separating them. The CDR3 totals 13 residues. CDR1 MNHEY and CDR2 SMNVEV come from the germline V gene (reference sequence). Only in-frame clones appear in the TCRdb table, and some are missing; sequencing was by immunoSEQ multiplex PCR. The sample has about 73,000 clones, more than 90% seen once. The chain carries TRBV27 and TRBJ2-1; D might be TRBD2 (6 bases). Material: PBMCs. The clonotype was recovered from a human donor in good health. Some clones in this sample may be carry-over from other donors' samples. The CDR3 region is CASSFSGANEQFF. The DNA of the CDR3 is TGTGCCAGCAGTTTCTCGGGAGCAAATGAGCAGTTCTTC.